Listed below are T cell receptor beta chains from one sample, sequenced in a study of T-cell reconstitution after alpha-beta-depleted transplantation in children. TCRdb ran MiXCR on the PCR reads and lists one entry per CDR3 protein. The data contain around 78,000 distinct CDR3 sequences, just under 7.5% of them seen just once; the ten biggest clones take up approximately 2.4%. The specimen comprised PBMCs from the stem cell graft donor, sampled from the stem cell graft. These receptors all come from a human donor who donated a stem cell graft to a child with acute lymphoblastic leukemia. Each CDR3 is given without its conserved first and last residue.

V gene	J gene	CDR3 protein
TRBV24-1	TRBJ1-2	ATSDLNDRMEGYT
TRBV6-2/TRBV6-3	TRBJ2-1	ASSYNHNEQF
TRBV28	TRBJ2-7	ASSLPSRSSYEQY
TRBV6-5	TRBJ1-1	ASSYFTGGAEAF
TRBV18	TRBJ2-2	ASSLGQRNGELF
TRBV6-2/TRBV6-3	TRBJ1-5	ASSDQTGLRIQPQH
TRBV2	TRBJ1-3	ASGGGGNTIY
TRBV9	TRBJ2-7	ASSRDRGPAEQY
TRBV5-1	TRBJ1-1	ASSRIQATEAF
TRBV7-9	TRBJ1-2	ASSLAQGPAYGYT
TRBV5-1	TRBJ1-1	ASSLAGTLNTEAF
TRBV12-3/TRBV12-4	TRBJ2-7	ASSFESGTGYYEQY
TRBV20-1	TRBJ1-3	SVSTEGSHTIY
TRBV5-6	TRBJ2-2	ASSGELGGVHTGELF
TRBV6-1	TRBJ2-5	ASSAGGSRQETQY
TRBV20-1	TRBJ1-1	SARHSGGAGTEAF